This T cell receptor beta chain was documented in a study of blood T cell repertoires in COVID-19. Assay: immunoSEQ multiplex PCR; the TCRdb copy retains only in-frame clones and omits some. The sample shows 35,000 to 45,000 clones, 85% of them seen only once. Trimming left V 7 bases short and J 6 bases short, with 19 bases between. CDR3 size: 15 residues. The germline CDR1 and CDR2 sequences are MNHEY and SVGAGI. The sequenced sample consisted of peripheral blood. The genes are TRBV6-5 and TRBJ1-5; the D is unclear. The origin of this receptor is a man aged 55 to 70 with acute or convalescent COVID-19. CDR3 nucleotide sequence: TGTGCCAGCACCACCACTCGGAGGGATGGTCAGCCCCAGCATTTT. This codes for CASTTTRRDGQPQHF.